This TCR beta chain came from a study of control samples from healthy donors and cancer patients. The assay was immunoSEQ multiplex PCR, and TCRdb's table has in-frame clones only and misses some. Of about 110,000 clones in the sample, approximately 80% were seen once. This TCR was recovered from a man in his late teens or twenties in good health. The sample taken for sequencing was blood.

DNA for the CDR3: TGTGCCAGCAGCTTGGACCCACGAAGCTCCTATAATTCACCCCTCCACTTT. Translation: CASSLDPRSSYNSPLHF. The rearrangement links TRBV5-5 to TRBJ1-6; D is unclear. The V end lost 0 bases, the J end lost 0 bases, and 10 bases lay between the germline ends. Germline CDR1 reads SGHKS; CDR2 reads YYEKEE (reference sequence). CDR3 length: 17 amino acids.